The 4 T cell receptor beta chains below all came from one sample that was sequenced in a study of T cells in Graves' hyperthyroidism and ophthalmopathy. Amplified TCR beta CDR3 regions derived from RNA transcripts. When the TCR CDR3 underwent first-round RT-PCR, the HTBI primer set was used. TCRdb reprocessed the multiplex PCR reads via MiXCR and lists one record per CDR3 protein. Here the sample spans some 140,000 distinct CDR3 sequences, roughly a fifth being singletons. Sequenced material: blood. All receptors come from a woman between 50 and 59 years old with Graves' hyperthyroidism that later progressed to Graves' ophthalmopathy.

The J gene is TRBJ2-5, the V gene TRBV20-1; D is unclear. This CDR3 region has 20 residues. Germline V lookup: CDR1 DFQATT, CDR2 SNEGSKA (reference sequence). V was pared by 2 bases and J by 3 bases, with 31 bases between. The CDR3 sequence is CSARSQTHQTDGWMEETQYF. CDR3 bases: TGCAGTGCTAGATCCCAAACGCACCAAACGGACGGCTGGATGGAAGAGACCCAGTACTTC.

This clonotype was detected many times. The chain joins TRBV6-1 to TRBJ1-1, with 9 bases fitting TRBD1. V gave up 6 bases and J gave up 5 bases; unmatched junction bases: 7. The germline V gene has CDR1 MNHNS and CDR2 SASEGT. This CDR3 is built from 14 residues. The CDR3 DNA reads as TGTGCCAGCAGGTCCGACAGGGGGTGGACTGAAGCTTTCTTT. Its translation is CASRSDRGWTEAFF.

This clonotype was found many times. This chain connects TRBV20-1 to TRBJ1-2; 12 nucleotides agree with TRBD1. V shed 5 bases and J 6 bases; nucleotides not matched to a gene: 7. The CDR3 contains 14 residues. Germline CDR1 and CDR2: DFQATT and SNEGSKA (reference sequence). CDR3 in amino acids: CSAPPGQGADGYTF. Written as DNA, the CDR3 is TGCAGTGCTCCACCGGGACAGGGGGCGGATGGCTACACCTTC.

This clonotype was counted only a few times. CDR3 sequence reads: CASSLRGTYSGANVLTF. CDR3 bases: TGTGCCAGCAGTTTAAGGGGCACTTACTCTGGGGCCAACGTCCTGACTTTC. The gene calls are TRBV6-1 and TRBJ2-6; TRBD1 might be the D (5 bases). The V end lost 5 bases, the J end lost 0 bases, and 14 bases lay between the germline ends. This CDR3 comprises 17 residues. Germline V CDR1 and CDR2: MNHNS, SASEGT.